This T cell receptor (beta chain) was obtained from a study of sequential checkpoint blockade in melanoma. Clones were sequenced by immunoSEQ multiplex PCR, and TCRdb holds only the in-frame ones, with some missing. The repertoire includes approximately 6,100 clones, around 59% of them detected once, and 17% sits in the top ten. The sample's treatment: randomized to nivolumab then ipilimumab (arm A) or the reverse (arm B). The sequence was collected from a human donor with melanoma. The specimen was CD8+ T cells sorted from blood (inferred from file names), collected from a patient given nivolumab and ipilimumab in sequence.

CDR3 loop: CASSRNRGNTGELFF. CDR3 in DNA: TGCGCCAGCAGCCGAAACAGGGGGAACACCGGGGAGCTGTTTTTT. The chain uses TRBV4-3 and TRBJ2-2, with 7 nucleotides matching TRBD1. The CDR3 contains 15 residues. CDR1 and CDR2 (germline): LGHNA, YSLEER. Trimming at V came to 4 bases and at J to 1 base, leaving 3 bases not matched to a gene.